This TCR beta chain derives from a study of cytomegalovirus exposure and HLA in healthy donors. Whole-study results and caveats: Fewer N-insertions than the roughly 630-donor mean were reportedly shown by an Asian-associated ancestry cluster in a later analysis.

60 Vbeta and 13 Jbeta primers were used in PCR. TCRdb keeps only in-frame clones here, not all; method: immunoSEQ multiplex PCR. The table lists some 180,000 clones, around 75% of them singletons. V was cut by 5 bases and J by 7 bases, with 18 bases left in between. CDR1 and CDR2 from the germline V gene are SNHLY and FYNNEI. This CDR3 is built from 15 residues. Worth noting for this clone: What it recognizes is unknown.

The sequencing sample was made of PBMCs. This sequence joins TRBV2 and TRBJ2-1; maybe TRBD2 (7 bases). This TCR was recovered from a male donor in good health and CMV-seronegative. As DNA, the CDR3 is TGTGCCAGCAGTCAAAGAGGGGGGGGAGAGAATGAGCAGTTCTTC. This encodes CASSQRGGGENEQFF. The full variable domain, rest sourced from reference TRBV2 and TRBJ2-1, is EPEVTQTPSHQVTQMGQEVILRCVPISNHLYFYWYRQILGQKVEFLVSFYNNEISEKSEIFDDQFSVERPDGSNFTLKIRSTKLEDSAMYFCASSQRGGGENEQFFGPGTRLTVL.